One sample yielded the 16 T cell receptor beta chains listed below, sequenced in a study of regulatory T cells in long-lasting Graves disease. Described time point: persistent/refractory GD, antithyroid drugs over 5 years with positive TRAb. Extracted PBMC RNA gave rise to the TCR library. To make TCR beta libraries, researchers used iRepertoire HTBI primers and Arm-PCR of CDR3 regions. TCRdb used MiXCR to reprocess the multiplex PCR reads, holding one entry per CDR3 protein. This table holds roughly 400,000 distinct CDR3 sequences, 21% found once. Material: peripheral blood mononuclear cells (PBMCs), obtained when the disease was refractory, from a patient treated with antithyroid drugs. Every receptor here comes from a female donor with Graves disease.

For the CDR3, the DNA is TGTGCCAGCAGCGCCTCTGCCGGGACAGGCTCCTACAATGAGCAGTTCTTC. Translated: CASSASAGTGSYNEQFF. The chain employs TRBV9 and TRBJ2-1, with 8 bases that match TRBD1. Trimming took 3 bases from V and 0 from J; bases not matched to a gene: 8. Germline values: CDR1 SGDLS, CDR2 YYNGEE. The CDR3 length is 17 residues.

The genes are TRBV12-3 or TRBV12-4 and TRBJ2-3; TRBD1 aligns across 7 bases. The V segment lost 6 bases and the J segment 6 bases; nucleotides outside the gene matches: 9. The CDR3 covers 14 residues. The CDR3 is CASSPTGSADTQYF. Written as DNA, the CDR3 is TGTGCCAGCAGCCCGACAGGGTCGGCGGATACGCAGTATTTT.

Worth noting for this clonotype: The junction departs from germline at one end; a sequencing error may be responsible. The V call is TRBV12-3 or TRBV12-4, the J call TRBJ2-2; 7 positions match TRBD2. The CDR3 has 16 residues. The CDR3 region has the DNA TGTGCCTGCAGTTTTAGGGCGGGAGAGGTATTCGGGGAGCTGTTTTTT. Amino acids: CACSFRAGEVFGELFF.

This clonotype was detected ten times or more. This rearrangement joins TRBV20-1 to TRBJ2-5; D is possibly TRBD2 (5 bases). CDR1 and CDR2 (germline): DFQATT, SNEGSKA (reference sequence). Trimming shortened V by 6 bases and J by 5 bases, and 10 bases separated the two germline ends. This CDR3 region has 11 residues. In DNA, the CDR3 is TGCAGTGCCACTAGTGCGGAGACCCAGTACTTC. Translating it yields CSATSAETQYF.

The CDR3 loop reads CSAQGTGLVEPQHF. As DNA, the CDR3 is TGCAGTGCACAAGGGACAGGGCTCGTCGAGCCCCAGCATTTT. This chain connects TRBV20-1 to TRBJ1-5; 9 positions agree with TRBD1. The CDR3 consists of 14 residues. Germline-derived CDR1 and CDR2 are DFQATT and SNEGSKA (reference sequence). With 6 bases clipped from V and 8 bases from J, the junction kept 11 bases outside the gene matches.

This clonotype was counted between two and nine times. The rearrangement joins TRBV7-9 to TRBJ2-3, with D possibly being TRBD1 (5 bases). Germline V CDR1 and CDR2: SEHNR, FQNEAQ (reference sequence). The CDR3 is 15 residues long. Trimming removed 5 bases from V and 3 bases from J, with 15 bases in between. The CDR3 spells CASSRPVTETDTQYF. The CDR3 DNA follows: TGTGCCAGCAGCCGCCCTGTGACAGAAACAGATACGCAGTATTTT.

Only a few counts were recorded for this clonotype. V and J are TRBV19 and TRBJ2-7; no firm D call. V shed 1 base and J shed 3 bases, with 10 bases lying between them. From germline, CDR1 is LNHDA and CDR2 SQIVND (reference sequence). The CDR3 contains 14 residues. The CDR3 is CASSIVGGDYEQYF. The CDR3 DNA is TGTGCCAGTAGTATAGTTGGCGGAGACTACGAGCAGTACTTC.

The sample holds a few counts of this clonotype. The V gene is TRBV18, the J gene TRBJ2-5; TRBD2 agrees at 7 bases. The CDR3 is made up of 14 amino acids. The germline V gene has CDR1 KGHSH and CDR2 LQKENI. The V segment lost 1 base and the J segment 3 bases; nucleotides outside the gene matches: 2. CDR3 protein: CASSPREGKETQYF. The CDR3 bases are TGTGCCAGCTCACCACGGGAGGGGAAAGAGACCCAGTACTTC.

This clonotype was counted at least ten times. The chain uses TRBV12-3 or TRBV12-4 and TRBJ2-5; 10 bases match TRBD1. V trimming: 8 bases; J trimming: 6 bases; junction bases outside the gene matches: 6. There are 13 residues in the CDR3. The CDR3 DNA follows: TGTGCCAGCGCCGGACAGGGGGAAAAGACCCAGTACTTC. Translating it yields CASAGQGEKTQYF.

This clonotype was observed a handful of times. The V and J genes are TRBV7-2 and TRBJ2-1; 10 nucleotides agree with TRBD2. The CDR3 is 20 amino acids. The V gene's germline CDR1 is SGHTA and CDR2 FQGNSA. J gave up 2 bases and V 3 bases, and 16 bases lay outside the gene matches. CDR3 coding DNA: TGTGCCAGCAGCTTGGCGGGGGCCTGGACTAGCGGATATCCCTACAATGAGCAGTTCTTC. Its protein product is CASSLAGAWTSGYPYNEQFF. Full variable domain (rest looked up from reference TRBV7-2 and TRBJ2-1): GAGVSQSPSNKVTEKGKDVELRCDPISGHTALYWYRQSLGQGLEFLIYFQGNSAPDKSGLPSDRFSAERTGGSVSTLTIQRTQQEDSAVYLCASSLAGAWTSGYPYNEQFFGPGTRLTVL.

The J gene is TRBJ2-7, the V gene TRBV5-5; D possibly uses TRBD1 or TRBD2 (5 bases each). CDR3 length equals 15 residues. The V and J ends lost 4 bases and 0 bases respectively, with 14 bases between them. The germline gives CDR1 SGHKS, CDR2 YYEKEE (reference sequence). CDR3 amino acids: CASSAWDRTSYEQYF. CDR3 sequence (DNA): TGTGCCAGCAGCGCCTGGGACCGGACCTCCTACGAGCAGTACTTC.

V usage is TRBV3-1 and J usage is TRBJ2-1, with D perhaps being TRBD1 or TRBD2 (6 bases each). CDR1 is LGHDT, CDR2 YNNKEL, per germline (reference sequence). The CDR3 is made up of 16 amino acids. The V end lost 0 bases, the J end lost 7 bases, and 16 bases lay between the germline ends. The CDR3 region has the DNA TGTGCCAGCAGCCAAGATAGGGCCCAGGGGAGGAATGAGCAGTTCTTC. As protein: CASSQDRAQGRNEQFF.

The CDR3 sequence: CASSFGPFSGADTEAFF. The CDR3 DNA sequence: TGTGCCAGCAGTTTCGGTCCATTCTCAGGGGCGGACACTGAAGCTTTCTTT. The chain uses TRBV25-1 and TRBJ1-1, with D tentatively TRBD1 (6 bases). CDR3 size: 17 residues. Between the trimmed V and J ends, which lost 5 bases and 3 bases, there was a span of 22 bases. Germline V CDR1 and CDR2: MGHDK, SYGVNS.

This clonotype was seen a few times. The CDR3 region has the DNA TGTGCCAGCAGTACGACAGGGTCTAATTCACCCCTCCACTTT. This gives the protein CASSTTGSNSPLHF. The gene calls are TRBV6-1 and TRBJ1-6, with TRBD1 matching 7 bases. J lost 6 bases, V lost 5 bases, and 4 bases had no gene match. This CDR3 has 14 residues. Germline V gives CDR1 MNHNS, CDR2 SASEGT.

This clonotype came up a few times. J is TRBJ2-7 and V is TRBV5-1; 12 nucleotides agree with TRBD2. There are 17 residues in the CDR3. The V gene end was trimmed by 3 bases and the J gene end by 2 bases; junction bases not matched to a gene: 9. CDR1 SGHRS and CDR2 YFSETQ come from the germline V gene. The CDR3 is CASSWEATSGRPYEQYF. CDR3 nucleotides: TGCGCCAGCAGCTGGGAGGCGACTAGCGGGAGACCCTACGAGCAGTACTTC.

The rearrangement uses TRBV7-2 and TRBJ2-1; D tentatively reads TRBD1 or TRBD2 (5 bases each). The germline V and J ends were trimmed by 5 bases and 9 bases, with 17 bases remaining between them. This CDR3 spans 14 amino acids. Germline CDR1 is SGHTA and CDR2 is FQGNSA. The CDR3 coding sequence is TGTGCCAGCAGCCTCCGGGACCTAAGTGGTGAGCAGTTCTTC. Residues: CASSLRDLSGEQFF.